These 20 T cell receptor beta chains came from one sample sequenced in a study of blood T cell repertoires in COVID-19. The data were produced by immunoSEQ multiplex PCR, yet TCRdb's version contains in-frame clones alone and is incomplete. The table records 98,000 or so clones, about four fifths of them present only once. Sample: peripheral blood. All receptors derive from a woman in her seventies with acute or convalescent COVID-19.

This sequence joins TRBV19 and TRBJ1-2; TRBD1 agrees at 7 bases. Per the germline V gene, CDR1 is LNHDA and CDR2 is SQIVND (reference sequence). The J segment lost 0 bases and the V segment lost 5 bases, leaving 6 bases of the junction unmatched. The length of the CDR3 is 15 residues. CDR3 protein: CASSPPGQANYGYTF. Here the CDR3 DNA reads TGTGCCAGTAGTCCACCCGGACAGGCTAACTATGGCTACACCTTC.

The J gene is TRBJ2-7, the V gene TRBV4-1; 12 bases map to TRBD2. J was trimmed by 5 bases and V by 0 bases; bases with no gene match: 23. Looked up from germline, CDR1 is MGHRA and CDR2 is YSYEKL. This CDR3 is 22 amino acids long. The CDR3 sequence: CASSQEFPPPGLAGPVKNEQYF. CDR3 coding DNA: TGCGCCAGCAGCCAAGAATTTCCCCCCCCGGGACTAGCGGGCCCCGTGAAGAACGAGCAGTACTTC.

This clone occurred a few times. The chain links TRBV7-2 to TRBJ2-7; 8 bases agree with TRBD2. Germline assignment: CDR1 SGHTA and CDR2 FQGNSA. With V trimmed by 6 bases and J by 0 bases, 16 bases remained unmatched. This CDR3 region has 18 residues. CDR3: CASRPPMSTSASSYEQYF. CDR3 coding DNA: TGTGCCAGCAGACCTCCCATGTCGACTAGCGCGAGCTCCTACGAGCAGTACTTC.

This chain links TRBV27 with TRBJ2-1; TRBD2 agrees at 12 bases. The CDR3 is made up of 15 amino acids. V gave up 2 bases and J gave up 6 bases; unmatched junction bases: 2. Per the germline V gene, CDR1 is MNHEY and CDR2 is SMNVEV (reference sequence). CDR3 nucleotide sequence: TGTGCCAGCAGTTTACGGACTAGCGGGACCAATGAGCAGTTCTTC. The encoded protein is CASSLRTSGTNEQFF.

This clone was observed a handful of times. This chain links TRBV7-3 with TRBJ1-1; 10 positions match TRBD1. The V gene end was trimmed by 0 bases and the J gene end by 4 bases; junction bases not matched to a gene: 5. This CDR3 is 16 amino acids long. Germline lookup yields CDR1 SGHTA and CDR2 FQGTGA. The CDR3 nucleotides are TGTGCCAGCAGCTTAACGGGGACAGGGGAGGGCACTGAAGCTTTCTTT. As protein: CASSLTGTGEGTEAFF.

This chain joins TRBV7-9 and TRBJ1-3; weak D call: TRBD1 (6 bases). The CDR3 extends over 16 amino acids. Per the germline V gene, CDR1 is SEHNR and CDR2 is FQNEAQ (reference sequence). Trimming removed 5 bases from V and 6 bases from J, with 20 bases in between. CDR3 residues: CASSPSGHRDINTIYF. The CDR3, as DNA: TGTGCCAGCAGCCCAAGCGGTCACAGGGACATAAACACCATATATTTT.

The chain recombines TRBV7-2 with TRBJ2-1, with a possible D match to TRBD1 (6 bases). Germline values: CDR1 SGHTA, CDR2 FQGNSA. The V gene lost 5 bases and the J gene lost 0 bases, with 14 bases spanning the gap. This CDR3 is built from 16 residues. The CDR3, as DNA: TGTGCCAGCAGCACAACCGGGACACTCTCCTACAATGAGCAGTTCTTC. It codes for CASSTTGTLSYNEQFF. Based on the CDR3 plus reference TRBV7-2 and TRBJ2-1, the full variable domain is GAGVSQSPSNKVTEKGKDVELRCDPISGHTALYWYRQSLGQGLEFLIYFQGNSAPDKSGLPSDRFSAERTGGSVSTLTIQRTQQEDSAVYLCASSTTGTLSYNEQFFGPGTRLTVL.

A single count supports this clone. The gene calls are TRBV19 and TRBJ2-7; 9 bases line up with TRBD1. Per germline, CDR1 LNHDA and CDR2 SQIVND (reference sequence). V shed 5 bases and J 4 bases; nucleotides not matched to a gene: 9. The CDR3 covers 15 residues. CDR3 amino acids: CASSPGTGSSYEQYV. The CDR3 nucleotides are TGTGCCAGTAGTCCCGGGACAGGGTCCTCATACGAGCAGTACGTC.

The V and J genes are TRBV27 and TRBJ2-6; 7 bases agree with TRBD1. Germline assignment: CDR1 MNHEY and CDR2 SMNVEV (reference sequence). The V and J ends lost 6 bases and 0 bases, in that order; junction bases with no gene match: 8. The CDR3 contains 17 residues. The chain's CDR3 is CASSGDRKRSGANVLTF. The CDR3 nucleotides read TGTGCCAGCAGCGGGGACAGAAAACGCTCTGGGGCCAACGTCCTGACTTTC.

This clone has more than one count but fewer than ten. The chain couples TRBV5-1 to TRBJ2-7; 10 nucleotides line up with TRBD2. V shed 0 bases and J 0 bases; nucleotides not matched to a gene: 0. The germline V gene has CDR1 SGHRS and CDR2 YFSETQ. The CDR3 has 15 amino acids. The CDR3 reads CASSLGTSGSYEQYF. CDR3 DNA: TGCGCCAGCAGCTTGGGGACTAGCGGCTCCTACGAGCAGTACTTC. Variable domain in full (rest from reference TRBV5-1 and TRBJ2-7): KAGVTQTPRYLIKTRGQQVTLSCSPISGHRSVSWYQQTPGQGLQFLFEYFSETQRNKGNFPGRFSGRQFSNSRSEMNVSTLELGDSALYLCASSLGTSGSYEQYFGPGTRLTVT.

CDR3 nucleotide sequence: TGCGCCAGCAGTGACCCCGTTACAGGGGGGAAGGGCTACACCTTC. This sequence encodes CASSDPVTGGKGYTF. V is TRBV10-2 and J is TRBJ1-2; TRBD1 matches at 8 bases. There are 15 residues in the CDR3. V dropped 3 bases and J dropped 8; count of bases not matched to a gene: 11. Germline values: CDR1 WSHSY, CDR2 SAAADI.

The rearrangement joins TRBV15 to TRBJ2-2, with no clear D. The V and J ends lost 8 bases and 0 bases respectively, with 4 bases between them. CDR3 size: 12 residues. CDR1 and CDR2 (germline): LNHNV, YYDKDF (reference sequence). The CDR3: CATGPNTGELFF. CDR3 bases: TGTGCCACCGGGCCGAACACCGGGGAGCTGTTTTTT.

This clone turned up a few times. The CDR3 nucleotides read TGTGCCAGTGGGACAGGGTATAATCAGCCCCAGCATTTT. Translating it yields CASGTGYNQPQHF. The chain couples TRBV6-5 to TRBJ1-5; TRBD1 aligns across 9 bases. The germline gives CDR1 MNHEY, CDR2 SVGAGI. The CDR3 has 13 amino acids. Unmatched junction bases numbered 4, after V lost 9 bases and J lost 4 bases.

The chain combines TRBV11-2 with TRBJ1-3; D uncertain. Trimming left V 7 bases short and J 4 bases short, with 11 bases between. Germline values: CDR1 SGHAT, CDR2 FQNNGV. The CDR3 spans 13 residues. This CDR3 reads CASTLGGGNTIYF. In DNA, the CDR3 is TGTGCCAGCACCCTGGGCGGGGGAAACACCATATATTTT.

This sequence joins TRBV5-1 and TRBJ2-3; 8 bases align to TRBD2. From germline, CDR1 is SGHRS and CDR2 YFSETQ. CDR3 length: 15 residues. J gave up 4 bases and V 9 bases, and 13 bases lay outside the gene matches. The CDR3 DNA follows: TGCGCCACCACCCTTGCGGGGGGACGGGCAGATACGCAGTATTTT. It specifies CATTLAGGRADTQYF.

The V gene is TRBV28, the J gene TRBJ1-4; D is uncertain. The CDR3 contains 14 residues. Germline V gene lookup returns CDR1 MDHEN and CDR2 SYDVKM. V lost 8 bases and J lost 0, with 10 bases in between. The DNA for the CDR3 is TGTGCCAGCTCGACACGTGCAACTAATGAAAAACTGTTTTTT. Translating gives CASSTRATNEKLFF.

V is TRBV7-9 and J is TRBJ1-2; possibly TRBD1 for D (6 bases). The V end was cut by 5 bases, the J end by 11 bases, with 15 bases between. The CDR3 loop spans 12 amino acids. CDR1 is SEHNR, CDR2 FQNEAQ, per germline (reference sequence). In DNA form, the CDR3 reads TGTGCCAGCAGCGCCCGGGACACAAAATACACCTTC. This encodes CASSARDTKYTF.

The chain is built from TRBV5-5 and TRBJ2-1; TRBD2 might be the D (6 bases). This CDR3 is 15 amino acids long. CDR1 and CDR2 (germline): SGHKS, YYEKEE (reference sequence). V was cut by 7 bases and J by 4 bases, with 18 bases left in between. CDR3 nucleotides: TGTGCCAGCCCCGGAGGAGGGAGTATTTACAATGAGCAGTTCTTC. It yields the protein CASPGGGSIYNEQFF.

This chain joins TRBV5-8 and TRBJ2-1; 13 positions match TRBD2. CDR1 and CDR2 (germline): SGHTS, YDEGEE. CDR3 length equals 17 residues. V lost 4 bases, J lost 2 bases, and 6 bases stayed unmatched. The DNA for the CDR3 is TGTGCCAGCAGCAAGGGACTAGCGGGGCCAACCTACAATGAGCAGTTCTTC. Protein: CASSKGLAGPTYNEQFF.

The chain recombines TRBV21-1 with TRBJ2-5; the table's D call of TRBD2 was not tested on the DNA. TRBV21-1 is a pseudogene. CDR3 length: 17 residues. This CDR3 is CASSTRGLAGGPETQYF. CDR3 DNA: TGTGCCAGCAGCACCCGAGGACTAGCGGGGGGGCCAGAGACCCAGTACTTC.